This T cell receptor (beta chain) was sequenced for a study of blood T cell repertoires in COVID-19. As for the study in general: Samples of COVID-19 (acute and convalescent) were obtained from the United States, Italy and Spain. PBMCs, B-cell-depleted T cells, or T cells provided the cDNA or gDNA that made up the material.

Sequenced by immunoSEQ multiplex PCR; TCRdb stores in-frame clones only, minus some. Of roughly 110,000 clones listed, about three quarters were seen once; the top ten hold roughly 4.3%. V was cut by 0 bases and J by 2 bases, with 8 bases left in between. This CDR3 has 14 amino acids. Germline V gene sequence: CDR1 SGDLS, CDR2 YYNGEE. The sequence was obtained from a man aged 70-80 years with acute or convalescent COVID-19. This sequence joins TRBV9 and TRBJ1-2; D is undetermined. What was sequenced was peripheral blood. CDR3 protein: CASSVGHVNYGYTF. For the CDR3, the DNA is TGTGCCAGCAGCGTAGGGCACGTCAACTATGGCTACACCTTC.